This T cell receptor beta chain was sequenced during a study of control samples from healthy donors and cancer patients. This clone has only one observation. The CDR3 spans 15 residues. From germline, CDR1 is MDHEN and CDR2 SYDVKM. With V trimmed by 6 bases and J by 4 bases, 8 bases remained unmatched. Profiled with immunoSEQ multiplex PCR; TCRdb holds only in-frame clones, not every one. The sample has 150,000 to 180,000 clones; over 85% are singletons. This TCR derives from a man between 40 and 49 years old in good health. Sequencing was carried out using blood. The V gene is TRBV28, the J gene TRBJ1-4, with 7 bases identical to TRBD1. DNA for the CDR3: TGTGCCAGCAGCGGTATCGGGACAGATAATGAAAAACTGTTTTTT. Translating gives CASSGIGTDNEKLFF.